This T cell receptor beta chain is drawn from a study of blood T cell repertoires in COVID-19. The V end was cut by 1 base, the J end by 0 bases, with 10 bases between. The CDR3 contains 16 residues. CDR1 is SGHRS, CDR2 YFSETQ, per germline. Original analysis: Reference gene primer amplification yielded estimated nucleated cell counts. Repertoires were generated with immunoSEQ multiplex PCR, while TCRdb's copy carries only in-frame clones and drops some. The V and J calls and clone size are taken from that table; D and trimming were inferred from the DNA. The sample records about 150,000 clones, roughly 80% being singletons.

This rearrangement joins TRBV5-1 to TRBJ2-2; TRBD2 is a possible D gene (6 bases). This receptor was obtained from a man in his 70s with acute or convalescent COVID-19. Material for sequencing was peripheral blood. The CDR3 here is CASSLTGDANTGELFF. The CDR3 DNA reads TGCGCCAGCAGCTTGACGGGAGACGCGAACACCGGGGAGCTGTTTTTT.